This T cell receptor beta chain comes out of a study of T cells in Graves' hyperthyroidism and ophthalmopathy. TCR beta CDR3 region amplification was performed from RNA transcripts. An initial round of RT-PCR targeting the TCR CDR3 relied on the HTBI primer set. TCRdb re-derived calls from the multiplex PCR reads in MiXCR, one entry per CDR3 protein. The sample contains around 97,000 distinct CDR3 sequences, over 45% of which appear only once. Graves' hyperthyroidism is called stable when ophthalmopathy does not progress within 18 months. Patients were excluded for uncontrolled infection, other autoimmune disease, pregnancy or lactation. Every diagnosis used clinical symptoms, serum thyroxine and TRAb, thyroid ultrasound and orbital computed tomography. Source material for PBMCs was more than 9.5 ml fresh peripheral blood. Germline V gene lookup returns CDR1 SNHLY and CDR2 FYNNEI. Germline trimming cut 4 bases from V and 10 bases from J; bases unmatched to any gene: 6. CDR3 size: 12 residues.

The chain links TRBV2 to TRBJ2-7; 8 bases align to TRBD1. The receptor was derived from a man aged 35-49 years with Graves' hyperthyroidism. Material for sequencing was blood. The CDR3, as DNA: TGTGCCAGCAGTGGAGGGACAGGCAATCAGTACTTC. It is translated as CASSGGTGNQYF.